The 8 T cell receptor beta chains below were found in one sample sequenced in a study of CD8 T cells in ankylosing spondylitis. Via MiXCR, TCRdb re-called the 5' RACE reads, giving one row per CDR3 protein. Of 350,000 to 450,000 distinct CDR3 sequences detected, 25% to 30% appear once; the ten largest clones hold roughly 1%. Their antigens remain unidentified. Study-wide results and caveats: Within ankylosing spondylitis blood, a TCR beta motif made up of several highly homologous variants appeared to be characteristic.

The material sequenced was blood, either unsorted or a sorted T cell fraction (not recorded which). These receptors were collected from a male donor with ankylosing spondylitis.

This clonotype was recorded a few times. This sequence joins TRBV10-3 and TRBJ1-1; D uncertain. V was pared by 6 bases and J by 0 bases, with 11 bases between. CDR3 size: 14 residues. Germline V gene lookup returns CDR1 ENHRY and CDR2 SYGVKD. The CDR3 DNA follows: TGTGCCATCAGCGATCCGGGAGTGAACACTGAAGCTTTCTTT. This sequence encodes CAISDPGVNTEAFF.

A few counts support this clonotype. The V gene is TRBV29-1, the J gene TRBJ1-1; D unclear. This CDR3 region has 11 residues. Germline V gives CDR1 SQVTM, CDR2 ANQGSEA. With 0 bases removed from V and 14 bases from J, the gap between germline ends came to 13 bases. CDR3: CSVEDRRSTFF. The CDR3 DNA reads as TGCAGCGTTGAAGATCGCAGGTCTACCTTCTTT.

In its sample, this clonotype was seen a few times. The chain couples TRBV5-6 to TRBJ2-5; D could derive from TRBD1 or TRBD2 (5 bases each). The germline V gene encodes CDR1 SGHDT and CDR2 YYEEEE. Trimming shortened V by 4 bases and J by 0 bases, and 16 bases separated the two germline ends. The CDR3 runs to 16 residues. In DNA, the CDR3 is TGTGCCAGCAGCCCGACGGGACCGACCTACCAAGAGACCCAGTACTTC. Translated: CASSPTGPTYQETQYF.

This clonotype was counted many times. The rearrangement joins TRBV29-1 to TRBJ2-1; 10 bases are a match to TRBD2. Trimming at V came to 4 bases and at J to 8 bases, leaving 8 bases not matched to a gene. Looked up from germline, CDR1 is SQVTM and CDR2 is ANQGSEA. The CDR3 sequence is 14 residues long. The CDR3 here is CSVVPSGRGDEQFF. The CDR3 region has the DNA TGCAGCGTTGTACCCAGCGGGAGGGGGGATGAGCAGTTCTTC.

The V and J genes are TRBV19 and TRBJ2-2; D may be TRBD2 (6 bases). V was pared by 4 bases and J by 6 bases, with 9 bases between. CDR3 length: 13 amino acids. CDR1 is LNHDA and CDR2 is SQIVND in the germline V gene (reference sequence). This CDR3 reads CASSRRGAGELFF. CDR3 DNA: TGTGCCAGTAGTAGGAGGGGAGCCGGGGAGCTGTTTTTT.

V and J are TRBV5-1 and TRBJ2-7; 11 positions agree with TRBD1. The V and J ends lost 7 bases and 7 bases, in that order; junction bases with no gene match: 7. CDR3 length: 13 amino acids. CDR1 is SGHRS and CDR2 is YFSETQ in the germline V gene. The CDR3 bases are TGCGCCAGCTCGGGACAGGGGGTCGATGAGCAGTACTTC. Translated, it gives CASSGQGVDEQYF.

The gene calls are TRBV3-1 and TRBJ2-7; possibly TRBD1 for D (5 bases). Trimming pared 1 base from V and 5 bases from J, leaving 12 bases between. This CDR3 has 14 residues. Germline loops: CDR1 LGHDT, CDR2 YNNKEL (reference sequence). CDR3: CASSQVRSGHEQYF. The CDR3 nucleotides are TGTGCCAGCAGCCAAGTAAGGTCAGGGCACGAGCAGTACTTC.

This chain uses TRBV7-8 with TRBJ2-2; D remains unclear. The CDR3 extends over 18 amino acids. Trimming left V 5 bases short and J 2 bases short, with 21 bases between. The V gene's germline CDR1 is SGHVS and CDR2 FQNEAQ. CDR3 DNA: TGTGCCAGCAGCCCCCGTGGGTCCTACGGGTTCAACACCGGGGAGCTGTTTTTT. This encodes CASSPRGSYGFNTGELFF.